A selection of T cell receptor beta chains follows, all from one sample in a study of beta chain features in type 1 diabetes. Generated by immunoSEQ multiplex PCR, the TCRdb table keeps only in-frame clones and is missing some. The table shows about 240,000 clones, with approximately 15% occurring only once. Specimen: naive CD4+ T cells from blood. The receptors shown here come from a man younger than 45 with type 1 diabetes. The CDR3 runs from the conserved cysteine through the conserved F or W. A D gene is named only where the DNA matches it firmly. Some rows have no size entry. The others give once, few or many, or a class for an expanded clone.

j_call,d_call,v_call,clone_size,cdr3_aa,cdr3_nt
TRBJ2-1,TRBD2,TRBV11-2,.,CASSWLLAGAYNEQFF,TGTGCCAGCAGCTGGCTACTAGCGGGGGCCTACAATGAGCAGTTCTTC
TRBJ2-3,.,TRBV5-4,few,CASSLAGNTQYF,TGTGCCAGCAGCTTGGCAGGGAATACGCAGTATTTT
TRBJ1-1,.,TRBV5-1,.,CASSLRGPTLEAFF,TGCGCCAGCAGCTTGCGCGGGCCCACACTTGAAGCTTTCTTT
TRBJ1-6,TRBD1,TRBV4-1,.,CASSQDEGALNSPLHF,TGCGCCAGCAGCCAAGATGAGGGGGCTCTAAATTCACCCCTCCACTTT
TRBJ1-5,.,TRBV29-1,.,CSVVLQGSNQPQHF,TGCAGCGTTGTTCTACAGGGAAGCAATCAGCCCCAGCATTTT
TRBJ2-2,TRBD1,TRBV19,.,CASLRQGDSLPVGELFF,TGTGCCAGTTTGCGTCAGGGGGACAGCCTGCCGGTCGGGGAGCTGTTTTTT
TRBJ1-1,.,TRBV2,few,CASSDRVNTEAFF,TGTGCCAGCAGTGACAGGGTGAACACTGAAGCTTTCTTT
TRBJ2-7,TRBD1,TRBV6-6,few,CASSWDRSPYEQYF,TGTGCCAGCAGTTGGGACAGGAGCCCCTACGAGCAGTACTTC
TRBJ2-1,TRBD2,TRBV6-6,few,CASSLTGGGLVFF,TGTGCCAGCAGTCTCACCGGGGGGGGGCTCGTATTCTTC
TRBJ1-2,TRBD1,TRBV15,.,CATSRDEGTVAPYGYTF,TGTGCCACCAGCAGAGATGAGGGGACAGTTGCCCCATATGGCTACACCTTC
TRBJ1-1,.,TRBV5-1,.,CASSLVAGSTGSNTEAFF,TGCGCCAGCAGCTTGGTAGCGGGCTCAACGGGTTCGAACACTGAAGCTTTCTTT
TRBJ2-5,.,TRBV5-1,few,CASSLEGDVRSAQYF,TGCGCCAGCAGCTTGGAGGGGGACGTCCGATCAGCCCAGTACTTC
TRBJ2-5,.,TRBV7-9,few,CASSPTAGETQYF,TGTGCCAGCAGCCCTACGGCGGGGGAGACCCAGTACTTC
TRBJ2-7,.,TRBV11-2,few,CASSFGNYEQYF,TGTGCCAGCAGCTTCGGGAACTACGAGCAGTACTTC
TRBJ1-2,TRBD1,TRBV18,.,CASSPSGQGVGYLGYGYTF,TGTGCCAGCTCACCCTCCGGACAGGGCGTTGGTTATCTAGGGTATGGCTACACCTTC
TRBJ2-3,TRBD2,TRBV5-1,few,CASQSSGTTDTQYF,TGCGCCTCCCAGAGTAGCGGGACCACAGATACGCAGTATTTT
TRBJ1-1,.,TRBV28,.,CASTPGGAGTTEAFF,TGTGCCAGCACTCCGGGGGGGGCCGGGACCACTGAAGCTTTCTTT
TRBJ2-5,.,TRBV18,.,CASSEGQEGTQYF,TGTGCCAGCTCCGAAGGACAGGAGGGGACCCAGTACTTC
TRBJ1-4,.,TRBV15,few,CATSSPSATNEKLFF,TGTGCCACCAGCAGCCCCAGTGCAACTAATGAAAAACTGTTTTTT
TRBJ1-5,TRBD1,TRBV27,.,CASSHGTGTGQPQHF,TGTGCCAGCAGTCACGGGACAGGGACGGGCCAGCCCCAGCATTTT
TRBJ1-1,TRBD1,TRBV6-6,.,CASSFRDRDTEAFF,TGTGCCAGCAGTTTCCGGGACAGGGACACTGAAGCTTTCTTT
TRBJ2-3,.,TRBV5-1,few,CASSLTGPDTQYF,TGCGCCAGCAGCTTGACAGGTCCAGATACGCAGTATTTT
TRBJ2-3,.,TRBV9,few,CASSPVTGTDTQYF,TGTGCCAGCAGCCCAGTGACAGGCACAGATACGCAGTATTTT
TRBJ1-2,TRBD1,TRBV11-2,.,CASSLASQGTGYGYTF,TGTGCCAGCAGCTTAGCGTCACAGGGGACCGGCTATGGCTACACCTTC
TRBJ2-1,TRBD2,TRBV7-9,few,CASSPGLAGDNEQFF,TGTGCCAGCAGCCCGGGACTAGCGGGTGACAATGAGCAGTTCTTC
TRBJ1-5,.,TRBV2,few,CASSHRVLQPQHF,TGTGCCAGCAGCCACAGGGTTCTCCAGCCCCAGCATTTT
TRBJ2-1,TRBD2,TRBV7-9,few,CALTSGGTSYNEQFF,TGTGCCCTGACCAGCGGGGGAACATCCTACAATGAGCAGTTCTTC
TRBJ2-3,.,TRBV27,few,CASSSWPFADTQYF,TGTGCCAGCAGTTCATGGCCTTTCGCAGATACGCAGTATTTT
TRBJ1-1,.,TRBV6-1,few,CASSQDWNTEAFF,TGTGCCAGCAGTCAGGACTGGAACACTGAAGCTTTCTTT
TRBJ2-5,TRBD1,TRBV9,few,CASSVAGQGPGTQYF,TGTGCCAGCAGCGTCGCGGGACAGGGACCGGGGACCCAGTACTTC
TRBJ2-7,.,TRBV6-5,.,CASRTGSLGEQYF,TGTGCCAGCCGCACAGGGTCCCTAGGGGAGCAGTACTTC
TRBJ1-1,TRBD1,TRBV9,.,CASSAGLARGETEAFF,TGTGCCAGCAGCGCGGGCCTCGCCAGGGGGGAAACTGAAGCTTTCTTT
TRBJ2-5,.,TRBV5-1,.,CASSSTGTETQYF,TGCGCCAGCAGCTCCACAGGGACGGAGACCCAGTACTTC
TRBJ1-1,.,TRBV11-2,few,CASSHGKNTEAFF,TGTGCCAGCAGCCACGGGAAGAACACTGAAGCTTTCTTT
TRBJ2-3,TRBD1,TRBV10-3,.,CAIRRQGQTDTQYF,TGTGCCATCCGAAGACAGGGTCAAACAGATACGCAGTATTTT
TRBJ2-3,TRBD1,TRBV2,few,CASSPGQATDTQYF,TGTGCCAGCAGCCCAGGACAGGCGACAGATACGCAGTATTTT
TRBJ2-3,.,TRBV5-4,few,CASRGGRGGTDTQYF,TGTGCCAGCAGGGGAGGCCGCGGGGGCACAGATACGCAGTATTTT
TRBJ2-7,TRBD2,TRBV29-1,few,CSAEGSGASYEQYF,TGCAGCGCCGAGGGTAGCGGGGCCAGCTACGAGCAGTACTTC
TRBJ1-1,.,TRBV18,few,CASSPQEQGNTEAFF,TGTGCCAGCTCACCACAGGAACAGGGAAACACTGAAGCTTTCTTT
TRBJ2-1,.,TRBV19,few,CASSINSGGASYNEQFF,TGTGCCAGTAGTATCAATTCCGGGGGAGCCTCCTACAATGAGCAGTTCTTC
TRBJ2-5,.,TRBV30,.,CAWSVLVGTGYETQYF,TGTGCCTGGAGTGTACTCGTCGGTACAGGGTACGAGACCCAGTACTTC
TRBJ2-1,.,TRBV15,.,CATSSRALKPSSYNEQFF,TGTGCCACCAGCAGTAGAGCGTTAAAACCGAGCTCCTACAATGAGCAGTTCTTC
TRBJ2-2,.,TRBV4-2,.,CASSQDGGKANTGELFF,TGTGCCAGCAGCCAAGATGGCGGAAAAGCGAACACCGGGGAGCTGTTTTTT
TRBJ2-1,.,TRBV7-9,.,CASSWAAYNEQFF,TGTGCCAGCAGCTGGGCTGCTTACAATGAGCAGTTCTTC
TRBJ2-1,.,TRBV18,.,CASSPVTGLHEQFF,TGTGCCAGCTCACCAGTCACAGGGCTACATGAGCAGTTCTTC
TRBJ2-7,.,TRBV7-2,few,CASSFRQGSSYEQYF,TGTGCCAGCAGCTTCCGGCAGGGATCCTCCTACGAGCAGTACTTC
TRBJ2-2,.,TRBV4-2,.,CASSQGVGSGALLNTGEPFF,.
TRBJ2-5,TRBD1,TRBV11-3,few,CASSVDRAGQETQYF,TGTGCCAGCAGCGTCGACAGGGCCGGCCAAGAGACCCAGTACTTC
TRBJ2-6,TRBD1,TRBV5-1,few,CASSWDSYSGANVLTF,TGCGCCAGCAGCTGGGACAGCTACTCTGGGGCCAACGTCCTGACTTTC
TRBJ2-1,TRBD2,TRBV30,few,CAWSPWTSGRGNEQFF,TGTGCCTGGAGTCCGTGGACTAGCGGGAGGGGCAATGAGCAGTTCTTC
TRBJ1-4,.,TRBV30,few,CAWSRETTNEKLFF,TGTGCCTGGAGTAGGGAGACAACTAATGAAAAACTGTTTTTT
TRBJ2-6,TRBD2,TRBV5-4,few,CASRAGGQGGSGANVLTF,TGTGCCAGCAGGGCGGGGGGTCAGGGCGGGTCTGGGGCCAACGTCCTGACTTTC
TRBJ1-5,TRBD1,TRBV2,few,CASRPGTGKNQPQHF,TGTGCCAGCAGACCCGGGACAGGGAAAAATCAGCCCCAGCATTTT
TRBJ2-2,TRBD1,TRBV7-2,.,CASSFQTGDGELFF,TGTGCCAGCAGCTTCCAGACAGGGGACGGGGAGCTGTTTTTT
TRBJ2-1,TRBD2,TRBV5-1,.,CASSKTGGPANEQFF,TGCGCCAGCAGCAAAACGGGGGGGCCAGCAAATGAGCAGTTCTTC
TRBJ2-3,TRBD2,TRBV4-1,.,CASSQGLAGVGTQYF,TGCGCCAGCAGCCAAGGCCTAGCGGGAGTTGGTACGCAGTATTTT
TRBJ2-3,TRBD2,TRBV4-2,.,CASSQGIAGGTSTDTQYF,TGTGCCAGCAGCCAAGGCATAGCGGGGGGCACTAGCACAGATACGCAGTATTTT